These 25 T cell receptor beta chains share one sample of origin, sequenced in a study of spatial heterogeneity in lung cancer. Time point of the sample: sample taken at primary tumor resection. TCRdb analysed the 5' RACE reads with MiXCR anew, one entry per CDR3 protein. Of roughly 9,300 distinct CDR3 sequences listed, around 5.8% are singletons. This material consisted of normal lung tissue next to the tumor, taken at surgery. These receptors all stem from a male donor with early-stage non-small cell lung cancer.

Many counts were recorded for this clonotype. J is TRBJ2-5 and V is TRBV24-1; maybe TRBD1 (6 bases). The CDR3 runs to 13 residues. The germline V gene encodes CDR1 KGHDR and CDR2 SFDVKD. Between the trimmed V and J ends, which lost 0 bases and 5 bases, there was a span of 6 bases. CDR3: CATSDLRGETQYF. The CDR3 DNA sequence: TGTGCCACCAGTGATTTGAGGGGGGAGACCCAGTACTTC.

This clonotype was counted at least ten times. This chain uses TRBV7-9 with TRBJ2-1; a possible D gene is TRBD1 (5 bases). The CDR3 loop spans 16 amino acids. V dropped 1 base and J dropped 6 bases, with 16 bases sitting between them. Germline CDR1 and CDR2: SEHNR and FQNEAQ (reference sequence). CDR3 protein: CASSLGGSRGSNEQFF. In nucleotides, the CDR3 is TGTGCCAGCAGCTTAGGTGGGTCTAGGGGCAGCAATGAGCAGTTCTTC.

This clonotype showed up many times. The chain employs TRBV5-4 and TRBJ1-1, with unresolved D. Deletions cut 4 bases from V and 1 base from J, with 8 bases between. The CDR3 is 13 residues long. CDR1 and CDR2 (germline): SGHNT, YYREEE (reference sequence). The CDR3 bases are TGTGCCAGCAGCCAAGCGGGGAACACTGAAGCTTTCTTT. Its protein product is CASSQAGNTEAFF.

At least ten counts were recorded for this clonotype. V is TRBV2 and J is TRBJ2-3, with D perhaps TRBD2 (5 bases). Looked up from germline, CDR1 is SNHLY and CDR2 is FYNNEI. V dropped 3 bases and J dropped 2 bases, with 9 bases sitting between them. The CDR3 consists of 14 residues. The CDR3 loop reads CASSDGGLTDTQYF. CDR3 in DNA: TGTGCCAGCAGTGACGGTGGACTCACAGATACGCAGTATTTT.

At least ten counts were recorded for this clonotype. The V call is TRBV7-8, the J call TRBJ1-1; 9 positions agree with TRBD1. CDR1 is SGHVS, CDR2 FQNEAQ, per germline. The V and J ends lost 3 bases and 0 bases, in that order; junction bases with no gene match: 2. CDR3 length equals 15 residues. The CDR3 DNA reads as TGTGCCAGCAGCTTCACAGGGGGCGTGAACACTGAAGCTTTCTTT. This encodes CASSFTGGVNTEAFF.

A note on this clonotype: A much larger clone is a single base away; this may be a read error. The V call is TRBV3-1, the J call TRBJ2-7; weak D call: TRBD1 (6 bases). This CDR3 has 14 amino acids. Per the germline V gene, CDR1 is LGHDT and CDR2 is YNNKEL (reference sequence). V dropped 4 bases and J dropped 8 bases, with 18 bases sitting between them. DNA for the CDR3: TGTGCCAGCAGCCCCTCCTCGACAGGTTACAAGCAGTACTTC. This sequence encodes CASSPSSTGYKQYF.

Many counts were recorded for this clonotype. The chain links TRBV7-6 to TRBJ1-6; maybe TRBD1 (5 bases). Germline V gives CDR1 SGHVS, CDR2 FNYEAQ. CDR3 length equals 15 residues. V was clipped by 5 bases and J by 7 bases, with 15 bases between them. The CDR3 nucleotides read TGTGCCAGCAGCAGGGGCCGGGGGGTAAATTCACCCCTCCACTTT. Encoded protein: CASSRGRGVNSPLHF.

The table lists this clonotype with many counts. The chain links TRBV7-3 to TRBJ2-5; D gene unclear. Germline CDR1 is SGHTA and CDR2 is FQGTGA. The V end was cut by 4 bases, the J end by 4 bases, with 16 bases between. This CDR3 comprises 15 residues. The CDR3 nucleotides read TGTGCCAGCAGCTCCTCACCCGGGTCAGCAGAGACCCAGTACTTC. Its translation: CASSSSPGSAETQYF.

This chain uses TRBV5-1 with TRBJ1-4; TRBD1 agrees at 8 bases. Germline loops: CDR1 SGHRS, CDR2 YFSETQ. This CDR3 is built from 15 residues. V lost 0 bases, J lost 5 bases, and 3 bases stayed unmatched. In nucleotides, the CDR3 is TGCGCCAGCAGCTTGGGACAGGGGCCGAATGAAAAACTGTTTTTT. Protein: CASSLGQGPNEKLFF.

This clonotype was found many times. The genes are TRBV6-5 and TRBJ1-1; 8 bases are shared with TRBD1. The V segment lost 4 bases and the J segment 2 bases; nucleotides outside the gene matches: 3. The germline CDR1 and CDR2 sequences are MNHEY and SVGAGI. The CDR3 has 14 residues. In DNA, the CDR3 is TGTGCCAGCAGTTCCGGACAGGGAAACACTGAAGCTTTCTTT. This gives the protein CASSSGQGNTEAFF.

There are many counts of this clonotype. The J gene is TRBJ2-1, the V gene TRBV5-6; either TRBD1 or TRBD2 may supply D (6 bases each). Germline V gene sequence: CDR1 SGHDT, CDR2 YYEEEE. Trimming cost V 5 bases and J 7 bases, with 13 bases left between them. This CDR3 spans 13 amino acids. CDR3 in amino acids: CASSLEGGNEQFF. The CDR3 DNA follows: TGTGCCAGCAGTCTGGAGGGGGGTAATGAGCAGTTCTTC.

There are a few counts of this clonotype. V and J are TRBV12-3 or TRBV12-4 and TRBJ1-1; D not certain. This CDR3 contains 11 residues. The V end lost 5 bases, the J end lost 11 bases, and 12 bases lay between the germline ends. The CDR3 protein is CASSVESGAFF. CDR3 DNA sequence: TGTGCCAGCAGTGTCGAGAGTGGGGCTTTCTTT.

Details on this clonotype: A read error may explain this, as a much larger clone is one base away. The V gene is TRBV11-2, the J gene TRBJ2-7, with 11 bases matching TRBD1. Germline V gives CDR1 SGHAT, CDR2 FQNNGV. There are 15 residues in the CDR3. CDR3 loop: CVSRARGQGVDEQYF. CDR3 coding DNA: TGTGTCAGCAGGGCCAGGGGACAGGGGGTTGACGAGCAGTACTTC.

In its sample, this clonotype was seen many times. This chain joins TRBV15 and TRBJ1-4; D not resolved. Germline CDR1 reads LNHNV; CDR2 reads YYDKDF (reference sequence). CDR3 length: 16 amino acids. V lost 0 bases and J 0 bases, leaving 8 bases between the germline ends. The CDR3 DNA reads TGTGCCACCAGCAGAGATCCCGCCACAACTAATGAAAAACTGTTTTTT. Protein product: CATSRDPATTNEKLFF.

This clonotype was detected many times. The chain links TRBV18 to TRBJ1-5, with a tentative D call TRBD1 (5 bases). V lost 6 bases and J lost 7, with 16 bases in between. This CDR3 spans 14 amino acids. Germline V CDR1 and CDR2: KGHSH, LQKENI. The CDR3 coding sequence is TGTGCCAGCTCCCAAGGAGGGGAGGCGCAGCCCCAGCATTTT. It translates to CASSQGGEAQPQHF.

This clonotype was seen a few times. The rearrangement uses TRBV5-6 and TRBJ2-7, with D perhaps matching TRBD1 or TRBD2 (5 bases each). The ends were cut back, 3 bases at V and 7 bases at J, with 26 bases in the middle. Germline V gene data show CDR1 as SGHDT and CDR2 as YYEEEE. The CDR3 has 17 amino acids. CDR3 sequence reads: CASSSGAQGYQKREQYF. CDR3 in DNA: TGTGCCAGCAGCTCCGGGGCGCAGGGATACCAAAAAAGAGAGCAGTACTTC. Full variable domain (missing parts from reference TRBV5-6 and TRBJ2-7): DAGVTQSPTHLIKTRGQQVTLRCSPKSGHDTVSWYQQALGQGPQFIFQYYEEEERQRGNFPDRFSGHQFPNYSSELNVNALLLGDSALYLCASSSGAQGYQKREQYFGPGTRLTVT.

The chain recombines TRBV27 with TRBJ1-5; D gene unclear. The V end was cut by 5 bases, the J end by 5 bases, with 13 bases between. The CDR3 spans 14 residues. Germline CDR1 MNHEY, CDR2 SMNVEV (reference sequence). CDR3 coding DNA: TGTGCCAGCAGTCCCCGGACCGTTGATCAGCCCCAGCATTTT. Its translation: CASSPRTVDQPQHF.

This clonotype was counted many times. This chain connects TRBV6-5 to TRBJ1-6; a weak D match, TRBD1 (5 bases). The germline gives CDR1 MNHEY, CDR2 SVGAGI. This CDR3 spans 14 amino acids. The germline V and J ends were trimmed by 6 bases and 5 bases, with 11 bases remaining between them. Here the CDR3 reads CASSLGRNNSPLHF. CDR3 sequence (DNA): TGTGCCAGCAGCTTGGGACGGAATAATTCACCCCTCCACTTT.

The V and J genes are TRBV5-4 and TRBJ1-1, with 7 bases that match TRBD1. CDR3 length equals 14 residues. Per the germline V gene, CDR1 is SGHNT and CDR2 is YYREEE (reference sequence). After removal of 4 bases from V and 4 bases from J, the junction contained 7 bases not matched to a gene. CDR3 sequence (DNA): TGTGCCAGCAGCGGATACAGGGGAGGCACTGAAGCTTTCTTT. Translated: CASSGYRGGTEAFF. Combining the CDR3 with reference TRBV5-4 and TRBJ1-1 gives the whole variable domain ETGVTQSPTHLIKTRGQQVTLRCSSQSGHNTVSWYQQALGQGPQFIFQYYREEENGRGNFPPRFSGLQFPNYSSELNVNALELDDSALYLCASSGYRGGTEAFFGQGTRLTVV.

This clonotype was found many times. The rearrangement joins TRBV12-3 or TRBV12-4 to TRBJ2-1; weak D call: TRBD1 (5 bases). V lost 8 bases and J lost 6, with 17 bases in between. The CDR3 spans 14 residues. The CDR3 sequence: CASQGADSLNEQFF. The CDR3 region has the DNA TGTGCCAGCCAAGGGGCAGATTCCCTCAATGAGCAGTTCTTC.

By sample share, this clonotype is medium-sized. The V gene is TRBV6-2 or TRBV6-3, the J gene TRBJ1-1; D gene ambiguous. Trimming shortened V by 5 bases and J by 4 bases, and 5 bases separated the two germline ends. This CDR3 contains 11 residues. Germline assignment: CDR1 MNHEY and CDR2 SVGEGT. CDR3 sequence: CASSTGTEAFF. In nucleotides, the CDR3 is TGTGCCAGCAGTACGGGCACTGAAGCTTTCTTT.

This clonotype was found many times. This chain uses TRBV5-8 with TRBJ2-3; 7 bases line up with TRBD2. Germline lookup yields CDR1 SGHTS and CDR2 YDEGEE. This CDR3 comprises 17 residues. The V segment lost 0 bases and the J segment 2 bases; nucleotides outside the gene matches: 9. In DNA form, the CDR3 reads TGTGCCAGCAGCTTGGTGCTCCTAGCGGACTCCACAGATACGCAGTATTTT. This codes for CASSLVLLADSTDTQYF. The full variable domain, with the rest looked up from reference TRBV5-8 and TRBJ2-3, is EAGVTQSPTHLIKTRGQQATLRCSPISGHTSVYWYQQALGLGLQFLLWYDEGEERNRGNFPPRFSGRQFPNYSSELNVNALELEDSALYLCASSLVLLADSTDTQYFGPGTRLTVL.

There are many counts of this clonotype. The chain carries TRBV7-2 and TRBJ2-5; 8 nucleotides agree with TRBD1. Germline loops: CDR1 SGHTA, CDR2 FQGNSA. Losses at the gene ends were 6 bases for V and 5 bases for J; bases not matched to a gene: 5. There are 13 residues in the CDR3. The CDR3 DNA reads TGTGCCAGCAGGCGCACAGGGGGGGAGACCCAGTACTTC. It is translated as CASRRTGGETQYF.

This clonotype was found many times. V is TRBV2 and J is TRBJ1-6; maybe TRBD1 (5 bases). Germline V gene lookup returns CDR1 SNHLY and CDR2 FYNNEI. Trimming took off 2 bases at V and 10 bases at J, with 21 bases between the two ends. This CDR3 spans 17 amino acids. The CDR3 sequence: CASSEIRYGTDRSPLHF. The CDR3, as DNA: TGTGCCAGCAGTGAAATCCGATACGGGACGGACCGATCACCCCTCCACTTT.

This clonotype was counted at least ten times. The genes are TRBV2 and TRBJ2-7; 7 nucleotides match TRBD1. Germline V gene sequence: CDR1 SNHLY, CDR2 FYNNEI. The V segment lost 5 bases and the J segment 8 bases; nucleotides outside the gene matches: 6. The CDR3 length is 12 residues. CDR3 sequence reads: CASSPGTEKQYF. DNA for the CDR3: TGTGCCAGCAGTCCCGGGACAGAAAAGCAGTACTTC.